Listed here are 27 T cell receptor beta chains from one sample, sequenced in a study of blood T cell repertoires in COVID-19. The assay was immunoSEQ multiplex PCR, and TCRdb's table has in-frame clones only and misses some. The repertoire consists of roughly 200,000 clones, with around nine tenths occurring once and the leading ten covering around 3.7%. The sequenced sample consisted of PBMCs or T cells enriched from blood (not recorded which). Receptor source: a woman aged 25 to 45 with acute COVID-19.

The table lists this clone with a count of one. J is TRBJ2-2 and V is TRBV28, with D hard to call. The germline gives CDR1 MDHEN, CDR2 SYDVKM. This CDR3 has 16 residues. The ends were cut back, 6 bases at V and 6 bases at J, with 20 bases in the middle. CDR3 nucleotide sequence: TGTGCCAGCAGGGCTCTAATGTCAAAAGCGCCCGGGGAGCTGTTTTTT. This translates into CASRALMSKAPGELFF.

This chain links TRBV19 with TRBJ1-6; 8 positions match TRBD1. V was clipped by 7 bases and J by 9 bases; unmatched bases: 8. The length of the CDR3 is 14 residues. Germline CDR1 LNHDA, CDR2 SQIVND (reference sequence). The CDR3 loop is CASIGTGAASPLHF. As DNA, the CDR3 is TGTGCCAGTATCGGGACAGGTGCGGCTTCACCCCTCCACTTT.

This chain links TRBV5-4 with TRBJ2-3, with 10 bases that match TRBD1. Trimming at V came to 2 bases and at J to 3 bases, leaving 3 bases not matched to a gene. This CDR3 has 15 residues. The germline CDR1 and CDR2 sequences are SGHNT and YYREEE (reference sequence). Written as DNA, the CDR3 is TGTGCCAGCAGCTTCGACAGGGGGCTGACAGATACGCAGTATTTT. Amino acids: CASSFDRGLTDTQYF.

The chain recombines TRBV5-6 with TRBJ1-4; tentative D call: TRBD1 (5 bases). This CDR3 comprises 16 residues. The V gene's germline CDR1 is SGHDT and CDR2 YYEEEE. Trimming removed 2 bases at V and 8 bases at J, with 19 bases between. CDR3 DNA sequence: TGTGCCAGCAGCTTTTGGGCAGGAGGGACCCAGGAAAAACTGTTTTTT. It specifies CASSFWAGGTQEKLFF.

The chain uses TRBV27 and TRBJ2-1; TRBD2 aligns across 9 bases. CDR1 MNHEY and CDR2 SMNVEV come from the germline V gene (reference sequence). The CDR3 runs to 16 residues. V shed 3 bases and J 3 bases; nucleotides not matched to a gene: 6. CDR3 sequence: CASSLMTSGVYNEQFF. The CDR3 coding sequence is TGTGCCAGCAGTTTGATGACTAGCGGAGTCTACAATGAGCAGTTCTTC.

The rearrangement joins TRBV5-4 to TRBJ1-5; tentatively, D is TRBD1 (5 bases). The V end lost 3 bases, the J end lost 0 bases, and 13 bases lay between the germline ends. CDR1 and CDR2 (germline): SGHNT, YYREEE (reference sequence). This CDR3 spans 16 amino acids. In DNA form, the CDR3 reads TGTGCCAGCAGCTCATCCAGGGCGGTTAGCAATCAGCCCCAGCATTTT. It codes for CASSSSRAVSNQPQHF.

V is TRBV7-9 and J is TRBJ1-4; D is ambiguous. V was cut by 5 bases and J by 8 bases, with 21 bases left in between. Germline lookup yields CDR1 SEHNR and CDR2 FQNEAQ (reference sequence). CDR3 size: 16 residues. This chain's CDR3 is CASSRPIIGGEEKLFF. The CDR3 bases are TGTGCCAGCAGCCGCCCCATCATTGGCGGTGAGGAAAAACTGTTTTTT.

The chain has TRBV10-3 and TRBJ1-2; 8 bases map to TRBD1. CDR1 and CDR2 (germline): ENHRY, SYGVKD. The CDR3 has 15 amino acids. The J segment lost 2 bases and the V segment lost 10 bases, leaving 12 bases of the junction unmatched. Written as DNA, the CDR3 is TGTGCCACCAACCCCGGGACAGGCGTAAACTATGGCTACACCTTC. Protein product: CATNPGTGVNYGYTF.

The V gene is TRBV9, the J gene TRBJ1-5, with D perhaps TRBD1 (5 bases). Germline V gene sequence: CDR1 SGDLS, CDR2 YYNGEE. The CDR3 consists of 15 residues. V shed 2 bases and J shed 1 base, with 10 bases lying between them. As DNA, the CDR3 is TGTGCCAGCAGCGTCGGGGGTCGAAGCAATCAGCCCCAGCATTTT. This translates into CASSVGGRSNQPQHF. Full variable domain (rest looked up from reference TRBV9 and TRBJ1-5): DSGVTQTPKHLITATGQRVTLRCSPRSGDLSVYWYQQSLDQGLQFLIQYYNGEERAKGNILERFSAQQFPDLHSELNLSSLELGDSALYFCASSVGGRSNQPQHFGDGTRLSIL.

The CDR3 here is CASSQGWGTRVGYTF. CDR3 sequence (DNA): TGTGCCAGCAGCCAAGGGTGGGGGACTAGGGTCGGCTACACCTTC. The chain couples TRBV14 to TRBJ1-2; D is possibly TRBD1 (5 bases). V gave up 1 base and J gave up 8 bases, with 17 bases separating them. The CDR3 loop spans 15 amino acids. The germline V gene encodes CDR1 SGHDN and CDR2 FVKESK.

The rearrangement uses TRBV5-1 and TRBJ1-5; D remains ambiguous. The CDR3 runs 15 residues. Trimming cost V 0 bases and J 2 bases, with 9 bases left between them. CDR1 is SGHRS, CDR2 YFSETQ, per germline. The CDR3, as DNA: TGCGCCAGCAGCTTGGACGTCGGGGGCAATCAGCCCCAGCATTTT. Translated: CASSLDVGGNQPQHF.

The V gene is TRBV6-5, the J gene TRBJ1-5; D unclear. Germline lookup yields CDR1 MNHEY and CDR2 SVGAGI. Trimming left V 2 bases short and J 5 bases short, with 10 bases between. This CDR3 comprises 14 residues. The DNA of the CDR3 is TGTGCCAGCAGTTACACAGTCGGTGATCAGCCCCAGCATTTT. Residues: CASSYTVGDQPQHF.

The count of this clone is one. DNA of the CDR3: TGTGCCAGCAGCTTAGCGGTGTTGCGGGAGACCCAGTACTTC. It specifies CASSLAVLRETQYF. This chain connects TRBV7-2 to TRBJ2-5; D not resolved. Between the trimmed V and J ends, which lost 0 bases and 5 bases, there was a span of 10 bases. Germline assignment: CDR1 SGHTA and CDR2 FQGNSA. This CDR3 has 14 amino acids.

The chain combines TRBV28 with TRBJ1-6; TRBD1 aligns across 9 bases. Germline CDR1 MDHEN, CDR2 SYDVKM. V lost 7 bases and J lost 6; bases outside the gene matches: 4. This CDR3 spans 14 amino acids. CDR3: CASTRDRVNSPLHF. CDR3 nucleotides: TGTGCCAGCACCCGGGACAGGGTTAATTCACCCCTCCACTTT.

This rearrangement joins TRBV25-1 to TRBJ1-5; D is unclear. Germline lookup yields CDR1 MGHDK and CDR2 SYGVNS. The CDR3 runs 14 residues. The V and J ends lost 3 bases and 0 bases respectively, with 6 bases between them. CDR3 DNA: TGTGCCAGCAGTGACCAGTATAGCAATCAGCCCCAGCATTTT. Residues: CASSDQYSNQPQHF.

The chain uses TRBV27 and TRBJ1-5, with D perhaps matching TRBD1 (5 bases). V shed 4 bases and J shed 4 bases, with 5 bases lying between them. The CDR3 contains 12 residues. CDR1 and CDR2 (germline): MNHEY, SMNVEV (reference sequence). The CDR3 region is CASSSGNQPQHF. The CDR3, as DNA: TGTGCCAGCAGTTCAGGGAATCAGCCCCAGCATTTT.

This clone was picked up one time. The germline gene is not matched at one end of the junction; a read error may be the cause. The rearrangement links TRBV2 to TRBJ2-7; maybe TRBD1 (6 bases). The CDR3 has 10 residues. Per the germline V gene, CDR1 is SNHLY and CDR2 is FYNNEI. CDR3 amino acids: CASSDRGGDF. CDR3 in DNA: TGTGCCAGCAGTGACAGGGGCGGCGACTTC. The full variable domain, its missing parts supplied by reference TRBV2 and TRBJ2-7, is EPEVTQTPSHQVTQMGQEVILRCVPISNHLYFYWYRQILGQKVEFLVSFYNNEISEKSEIFDDQFSVERPDGSNFTLKIRSTKLEDSAMYFCASSDRGGDFGPGTRLTVT.

The chain joins TRBV29-1 to TRBJ1-1, with a possible D match to TRBD1 (5 bases). The V gene lost 6 bases and the J gene lost 0 bases, with 14 bases spanning the gap. Looked up from germline, CDR1 is SQVTM and CDR2 is ANQGSEA. The CDR3 runs to 14 residues. Here the CDR3 reads CSVGKTDMNTEAFF. In nucleotides, the CDR3 is TGCAGCGTAGGTAAGACAGATATGAACACTGAAGCTTTCTTT.

The J gene is TRBJ1-4, the V gene TRBV18; D not certain. The CDR3 has 21 residues. Germline V gene data show CDR1 as KGHSH and CDR2 as LQKENI. Trimming removed 3 bases from V and 6 bases from J, with 32 bases in between. The CDR3: CASSPPSVVKAARGVDEKLFF. The CDR3 bases are TGTGCCAGCTCACCCCCTTCAGTAGTGAAGGCGGCCCGAGGTGTTGATGAAAAACTGTTTTTT.

The chain couples TRBV5-6 to TRBJ1-2, with TRBD1 matching over 10 bases. Trimming cost V 10 bases and J 7 bases; bases outside gene matches: 7. The CDR3 is 12 amino acids. The germline CDR1 and CDR2 sequences are SGHDT and YYEEEE. The CDR3 region has the DNA TGTGCCGCCCGACAGGGGGCGGCTGGCTACACCTTC. Its translation: CAARQGAAGYTF.

The J gene is TRBJ2-1, the V gene TRBV27, with TRBD2 as a possible D gene (7 bases). The CDR3 is 14 residues long. CDR1 and CDR2 from the germline V gene are MNHEY and SMNVEV (reference sequence). Deletions cut 3 bases from V and 3 bases from J, with 9 bases between. The CDR3 DNA reads as TGTGCCAGCAGTTTGGGGGGGCGCTACAATGAGCAGTTCTTC. Protein product: CASSLGGRYNEQFF.

The chain employs TRBV5-4 and TRBJ2-2, with D possibly being TRBD2 (7 bases). V lost 5 bases and J 8 bases, leaving 22 bases between the germline ends. This CDR3 region has 16 residues. The V gene's germline CDR1 is SGHNT and CDR2 YYREEE (reference sequence). CDR3 sequence: CASSTGRGGASGELFF. The CDR3 DNA reads TGTGCCAGCAGTACCGGACGAGGGGGGGCCTCTGGGGAGCTGTTTTTT.

The chain employs TRBV28 and TRBJ2-3, with TRBD2 matching 8 bases. The germline V gene has CDR1 MDHEN and CDR2 SYDVKM. The V segment lost 5 bases and the J segment 5 bases; nucleotides outside the gene matches: 9. The CDR3 totals 15 residues. The DNA for the CDR3 is TGTGCCAGCAGTCCCCCGGGAGGGGGGCTAGATACGCAGTATTTT. Protein product: CASSPPGGGLDTQYF.

J is TRBJ2-1 and V is TRBV30; 9 bases align to TRBD2. The CDR3 is 13 residues long. Germline assignment: CDR1 GTSNPN and CDR2 SVGIG (reference sequence). V lost 2 bases and J lost 6; bases outside the gene matches: 2. The CDR3 DNA is TGTGCCTGGAGTCCGGGACTAGCCAATGAGCAGTTCTTC. It codes for CAWSPGLANEQFF. Together with reference TRBV30 and TRBJ2-1, the CDR3 gives the full variable domain: SQTIHQWPATLVQPVGSPLSLECTVEGTSNPNLYWYRQAAGRGLQLLFYSVGIGQISSEVPQNLSASRPQDRQFILSSKKLLLSDSGFYLCAWSPGLANEQFFGPGTRLTVL.

This rearrangement joins TRBV4-1 to TRBJ1-6, with 8 bases fitting TRBD1. Germline-derived CDR1 and CDR2 are MGHRA and YSYEKL. CDR3 length: 14 amino acids. J gave up 9 bases and V 3 bases, and 4 bases lay outside the gene matches. The CDR3 region has the DNA TGCGCCAGCAGCCACCAAGGGACAGGTTCACCCCTCCACTTT. Amino acids: CASSHQGTGSPLHF.

As regards this clone: Just one base apart from a much larger clone, this may be a read error. This chain links TRBV7-9 with TRBJ1-1; 8 positions match TRBD1. CDR3 length: 15 residues. Germline assignment: CDR1 SEHNR and CDR2 FQNEAQ (reference sequence). For the CDR3, the DNA is TGTGTCAGCAGCTCAAGACAGGGGATGAACACTGAAGCTTTCTTT. Protein: CVSSSRQGMNTEAFF.

The chain joins TRBV19 to TRBJ1-1; D is possibly TRBD1 (6 bases). Trimming shortened V by 3 bases and J by 6 bases, and 11 bases separated the two germline ends. The CDR3 sequence is 13 residues long. Germline V lookup: CDR1 LNHDA, CDR2 SQIVND (reference sequence). The CDR3 protein is CASSIWGGPEAFF. CDR3 DNA sequence: TGTGCCAGTAGTATTTGGGGGGGGCCTGAAGCTTTCTTT.